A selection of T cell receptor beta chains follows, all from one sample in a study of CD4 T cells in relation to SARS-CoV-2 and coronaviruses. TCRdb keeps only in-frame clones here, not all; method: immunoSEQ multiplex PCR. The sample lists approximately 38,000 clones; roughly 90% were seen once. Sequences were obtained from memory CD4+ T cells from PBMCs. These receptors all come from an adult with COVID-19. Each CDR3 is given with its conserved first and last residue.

CASSPATVRADQYF | TRBJ2-7 | TRBV11-3
CASSLLLAGGSEQFF | TRBJ2-1 | TRBV6-1
CSVALTGRAYEQYF | TRBJ2-7 | TRBV29-1
CASSLHRGSTEAFF | TRBJ1-1 | TRBV7-2
CASQTSGGPTQYF | TRBJ2-3 | TRBV10-2
CASSQSPTSGGPRGNIQYF | TRBJ2-4 | TRBV3-1/TRBV3-2
CASSLGGQGSDEQYF | TRBJ2-7 | TRBV5-1
CASSYAGKSYNEQFF | TRBJ2-1 | TRBV6-5
CASSVNTGQGTGNTIYF | TRBJ1-3 | TRBV9
CATSGRLAGGLKETQYF | TRBJ2-5 | TRBV15
CASSRTGANTNEKLFF | TRBJ1-4 | TRBV9
CASSPSRAHTDTQYF | TRBJ2-3 | TRBV7-3
CASSGTGYEQYF | TRBJ2-7 | TRBV7-9
CASSATSTGELFF | TRBJ2-2 | TRBV5-1
CASIGGRRNTEAFF | TRBJ1-1 | TRBV5-6
CASKVGSYNEQFF | TRBJ2-1 | TRBV6-6
CASTSNGNNSPLHF | TRBJ1-6 | TRBV10-2
CASSVTGGRTLHF | TRBJ1-6 | TRBV14
CAWRGTTYEQYF | TRBJ2-7 | TRBV30
CASSYGTAGPYGYTF | TRBJ1-2 | TRBV19
CASSYSPWGRVMNTEAFF | TRBJ1-1 | TRBV6-2/TRBV6-3
CASSYFPTGTNTEAFF | TRBJ1-1 | TRBV6-2/TRBV6-3
CAIRAARGEQFF | TRBJ2-1 | TRBV27
CASSFRGANYGYTF | TRBJ1-2 | TRBV27
CASSHAAGGNEQFF | TRBJ2-1 | TRBV3-1/TRBV3-2
CASSRGGRNSPLHF | TRBJ1-6 | TRBV27
CASSQGGQIYGYTF | TRBJ1-2 | TRBV4-1
CASSAGGTRGYGYTF | TRBJ1-2 | TRBV25-1
CASSQDWETGVRTGELFF | TRBJ2-2 | TRBV3-1/TRBV3-2
CASSLENGDIQYF | TRBJ2-4 | TRBV5-1
CASSRTGGLSDTQYF | TRBJ2-3 | TRBV6-5
CASSESGKIYGYTF | TRBJ1-2 | TRBV6-1
CAITPTEGPTEAFF | TRBJ1-1 | TRBV10-3
CASRKAGGLGDTQYF | TRBJ2-3 | TRBV14
CASNSGSTDTQYF | TRBJ2-3 | TRBV7-9
CASSLGSGTGEAQYF | TRBJ2-5 | TRBV11-3
CAISESRQGPYEQYF | TRBJ2-7 | TRBV10-3
CASSEWGNSPLHF | TRBJ1-6 | TRBV25-1